The 7 T cell receptor beta chains presented below share a single source sample, sequenced in a study of post-analysis software for immune sequencing data. For these receptors, no antigen is known. Broader study findings: Comparison of patients with controls showed 5 or 6 TRBV segments more frequent in patients, TRBV5-6, TRBV5-1 and TRBV20-1 among them.

Tagging with unique molecular identifiers was a feature of the TCR beta cDNA libraries. TCRdb used MiXCR to reprocess the PCR reads, holding one entry per CDR3 protein. The repertoire includes hundreds of thousands of distinct CDR3 sequences, roughly two fifths of them detected once, and roughly 1.7% sits in the top ten. The sample comprised blood. The receptors originated from a girl between 10 and 17 years old with multiple sclerosis.

This clonotype was seen only a few times. The chain carries TRBV20-1 and TRBJ2-5; D ambiguous. The CDR3 sequence is 10 residues long. The V gene's germline CDR1 is DFQATT and CDR2 SNEGSKA (reference sequence). CDR3 amino acids: CAAWSETQYF. CDR3 bases: TGCGCTGCATGGTCAGAGACCCAGTACTTC.

The chain uses TRBV29-1 and TRBJ1-1, with a weak D call TRBD1 (5 bases). The CDR3 runs 13 residues. V lost 3 bases, J lost 2 bases, and 10 bases lay in between. The V gene's germline CDR1 is SQVTM and CDR2 ANQGSEA. The CDR3 coding sequence is TGCAGCGTTGAGAGGACATATAACACTGAAGCTTTCTTT. This gives the protein CSVERTYNTEAFF.

This chain uses TRBV10-3 with TRBJ2-1; 7 bases align to TRBD1. The germline CDR1 and CDR2 sequences are ENHRY and SYGVKD. The CDR3 spans 16 residues. The V and J ends lost 6 bases and 7 bases, in that order; junction bases with no gene match: 15. The CDR3 DNA sequence: TGTGCCATCAGCGACCCCGGGACAGAAAGAATAAATGAGCAGTTCTTC. Translated: CAISDPGTERINEQFF.

This sequence joins TRBV12-3 or TRBV12-4 and TRBJ2-3; D might be TRBD2 (6 bases). The CDR3 is 15 residues long. V was shortened by 6 bases and J by 2 bases, with 15 bases between the two germline ends. The DNA for the CDR3 is TGTGCCAGCAGCCCGAGCGGGCGGACCACAGATACGCAGTATTTT. Its translation is CASSPSGRTTDTQYF.

The chain employs TRBV7-9 and TRBJ1-2; TRBD1 is a possible D gene (5 bases). V lost 3 bases, J lost 7 bases, and 12 bases lay in between. CDR1 and CDR2 (germline): SEHNR, FQNEAQ (reference sequence). This CDR3 has 13 amino acids. The CDR3 loop is CASSLHRDSGYTF. CDR3 nucleotide sequence: TGTGCCAGCAGCTTGCATCGGGACTCTGGCTACACCTTC.

This clonotype was recorded once. V usage is TRBV10-3 and J usage is TRBJ1-1; 9 nucleotides agree with TRBD1. Germline V gene sequence: CDR1 ENHRY, CDR2 SYGVKD. CDR3 length equals 14 residues. Losses at the gene ends were 7 bases for V and 4 bases for J; bases not matched to a gene: 7. DNA of the CDR3: TGTGCCATCACTGGGACAGGGCGGTCCACTGAAGCTTTCTTT. Its protein product is CAITGTGRSTEAFF.

The V and J genes are TRBV25-1 and TRBJ1-2; unclear D gene. The CDR3 contains 13 residues. The germline CDR1 and CDR2 sequences are MGHDK and SYGVNS. Trimming removed 5 bases from V and 0 bases from J, with 7 bases in between. The CDR3 here is CASSLITNYGYTF. The CDR3 nucleotides read TGTGCCAGCAGTCTAATCACTAACTATGGCTACACCTTC.